This T cell receptor beta chain was sequenced during a study of metastatic and nonmetastatic thyroid tumors. Study information: Repertoires from blood and tumor or nodule tissue of malignant and benign thyroid patients were compared. Study-wide results and caveats: Versus benign nodules, malignant thyroid tumors reportedly had significantly higher TCR beta diversity, in blood and tumor.

V was clipped by 2 bases and J by 7 bases, with 15 bases between them. The V gene's germline CDR1 is MRHNA and CDR2 SNTAGT. CDR3 size: 16 residues. This clone is labeled as medium-sized. What it binds is not known. As processed by the authors: A papillary thyroid cancer distant-metastasis classifier was built from CDR3 differences across clinicopathological groups. TCRdb recomputed clones from the PCR reads via MiXCR. Clone size and V and J calls follow TCRdb, not the original study. The data show around 50,000 clones, just under 30% seen once. Not a single patient had been given any form of treatment at any point before undergoing thyroid surgery.

This chain joins TRBV6-4 and TRBJ1-6; D not resolved. Sequences were obtained from blood. The clonotype was recovered from a female donor with papillary thyroid cancer or a benign thyroid nodule (not recorded which). Some clones in this sample may be carry-over from other donors' samples. This CDR3 is CASSDSIQRPNSPLHF. The CDR3 DNA sequence: TGTGCCAGCAGTGACAGCATTCAGAGACCGAATTCACCCCTCCACTTT.